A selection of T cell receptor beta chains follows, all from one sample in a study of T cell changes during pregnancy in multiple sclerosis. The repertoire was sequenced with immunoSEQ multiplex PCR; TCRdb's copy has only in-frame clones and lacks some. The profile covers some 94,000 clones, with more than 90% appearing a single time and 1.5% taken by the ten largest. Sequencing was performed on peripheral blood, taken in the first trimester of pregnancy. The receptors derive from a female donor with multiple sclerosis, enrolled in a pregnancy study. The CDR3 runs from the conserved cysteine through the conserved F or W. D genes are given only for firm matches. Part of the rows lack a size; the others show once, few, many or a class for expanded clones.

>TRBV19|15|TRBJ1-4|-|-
TGTGCCAGTAGCTCCCAACAGGGTGCGTTTGAAAAACTGTTTTTT
CASSSQQGAFEKLFF
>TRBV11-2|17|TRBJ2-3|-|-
TGTGCCAGCAGCTTCCCGGAGGGGAGCCCGGTGGAAGATACGCAGTATTTT
CASSFPEGSPVEDTQYF
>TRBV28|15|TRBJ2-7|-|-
TGTGCCAGCAGTTTTAACGGAGATCCGCTCTACGAGCAGTACTTC
CASSFNGDPLYEQYF
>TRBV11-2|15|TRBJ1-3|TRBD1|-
TGTGCCAGCAGCCCTGGGACAGGGGTGGCAAACACCATATATTTT
CASSPGTGVANTIYF
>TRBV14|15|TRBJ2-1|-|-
TGTGCCAGCAGCTACTATAAGGGGTTCTACAATGAGCAGTTCTTC
CASSYYKGFYNEQFF
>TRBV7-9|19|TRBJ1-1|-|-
TGTGCCAGCAGCCACTTTCGGGGGGCGAGGAACCGGGAGAACACTGAAGCTTTCTTT
CASSHFRGARNRENTEAFF
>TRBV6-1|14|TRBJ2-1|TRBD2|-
TGTGCCAGCAGTGCGGGGACTACGTACAATGAGCAGTTCTTC
CASSAGTTYNEQFF
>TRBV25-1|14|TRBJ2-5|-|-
TGTGCCAGCAGTGAGCGCTTACTTACGGAGACCCAGTACTTC
CASSERLLTETQYF
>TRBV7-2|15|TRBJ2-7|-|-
TGTGCCAGCAGCCCAAACAGGGCGGCTCGGGTGGAGCAGTACTTC
CASSPNRAARVEQYF
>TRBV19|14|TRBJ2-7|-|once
TGTGCCAGTAGTACTACAGTCGGGGCCTACGAGCAGTACTTC
CASSTTVGAYEQYF
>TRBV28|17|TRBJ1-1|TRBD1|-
TGTGCCAGCACCTTGGGGGCAGGGGGCAGAGGTCGGACTGAAGCTTTCTTT
CASTLGAGGRGRTEAFF
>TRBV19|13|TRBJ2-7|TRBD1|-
TGTGCCAGTAGTGGGACAGGGACCTACGAGCAGTACTTC
CASSGTGTYEQYF
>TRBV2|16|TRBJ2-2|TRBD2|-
TGTGCCAGCAGTGGGGCGGGGGGGGCTGACACCGGGGAGCTGTTTTTT
CASSGAGGADTGELFF
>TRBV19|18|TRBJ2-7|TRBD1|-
TGTGCCAGTAGTATCCGGGGACAGGGGGCCCCAAGCTCCTACGAGCAGTACTTC
CASSIRGQGAPSSYEQYF
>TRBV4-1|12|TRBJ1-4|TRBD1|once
TGCGCCAGCAGCCAAGATTTCAGGGGGAGATTTTTT
CASSQDFRGRFF
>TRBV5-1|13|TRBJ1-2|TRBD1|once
TGCGCCAGCAGTACAGGGGGCGCAGATGGCTACACCTTC
CASSTGGADGYTF
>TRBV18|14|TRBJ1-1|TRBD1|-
TGTGCCAGCTCAACAGGGGGCAGCAACACTGAAGCTTTCTTT
CASSTGGSNTEAFF
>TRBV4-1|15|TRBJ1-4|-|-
TGCGCCAGCAGCCACGCAGGGCAGATTAATGAAAAACTGTTTTTT
CASSHAGQINEKLFF
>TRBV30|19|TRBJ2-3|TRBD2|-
TGTGCCTGGAGTACCACCCTGGGGGCTAGCGGGAGGAGCACAGATACGCAGTATTTT
CAWSTTLGASGRSTDTQYF
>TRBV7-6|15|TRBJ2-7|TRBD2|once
TGTGCCAGCAGCTTAGCTACTAGCGGGATTGGGGAGCAGTACTTC
CASSLATSGIGEQYF
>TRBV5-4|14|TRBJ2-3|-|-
TGTGCCAGCAGCCCTCCCTTTAGCACAGATACGCAGTATTTT
CASSPPFSTDTQYF
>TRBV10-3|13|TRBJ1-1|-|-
TGTGCCATCAGTGAGGTGGCAAACACTGAAGCTTTCTTT
CAISEVANTEAFF
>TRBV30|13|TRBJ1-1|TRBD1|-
TGTGCCTGGAGAGGGACTGGGACAGGGTTCGCTTTCTTT
CAWRGTGTGFAFF
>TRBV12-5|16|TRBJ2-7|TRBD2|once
TGTGCTAGTGGTCCTCTTGGGGGGGACGGGACCTACGAGCAGTACTTC
CASGPLGGDGTYEQYF
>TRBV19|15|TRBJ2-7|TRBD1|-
TGTGCCAGTAGCCCACCCCAGGGACAGCGCTACGAGCAGTACTTC
CASSPPQGQRYEQYF
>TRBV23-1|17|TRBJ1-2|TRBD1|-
TGCGCCAGCAGCCGAATCTACAGGGGACCAGCTAACTATGGCTACACCTTC
CASSRIYRGPANYGYTF
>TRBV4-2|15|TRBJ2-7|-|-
TGTGCCAGCAGCCGAGGACCAGCGGCCCCCTACGAGCAGTACTTC
CASSRGPAAPYEQYF
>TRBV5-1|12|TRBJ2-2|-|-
TGCGCCAGCAGCTTGGACGGCGGGGAGCTGTTTTTT
CASSLDGGELFF
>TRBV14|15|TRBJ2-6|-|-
TGTGCCAGCAGCCAAGACCCCGGCTGGGGAGGCGTCCTGACTTTC
CASSQDPGWGGVLTF
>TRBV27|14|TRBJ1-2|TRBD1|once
TGTGCCAGCAGTTCGGACAGGGGGCACTATGGCTACACCTTC
CASSSDRGHYGYTF
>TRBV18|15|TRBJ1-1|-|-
TGTGCCAGCTCACCAAGCGTGCGGTGGAACACTGAAGCTTTCTTT
CASSPSVRWNTEAFF
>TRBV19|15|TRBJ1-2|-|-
TGTGCCAGTAGTATATTCGGGAACCCCAACTATGGCTACACCTTC
CASSIFGNPNYGYTF
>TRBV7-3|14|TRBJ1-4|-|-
TGTGCCAGCAGCCCGTATCGAACTAATGAAAAACTGTTTTTT
CASSPYRTNEKLFF
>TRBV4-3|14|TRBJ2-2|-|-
TGCGCCAGCAGCCAAGTGGGCTCGTCCGGGGAGCTGTTTTTT
CASSQVGSSGELFF
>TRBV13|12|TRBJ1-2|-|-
TGTGCCAGCAGTGAGGGGGTTACTGGCTACACCTTC
CASSEGVTGYTF
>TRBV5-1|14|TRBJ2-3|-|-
TGCGCCAGCAGCTTGGGTGGAGGAGCAGATACGCAGTATTTT
CASSLGGGADTQYF
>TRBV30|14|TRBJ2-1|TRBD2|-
TGTGCCTGGAGCCCGGGACTATTCAACAATGAGCAGTTCTTC
CAWSPGLFNNEQFF
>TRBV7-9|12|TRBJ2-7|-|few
TGTGCCAGCAGCCCTCAGGTTCGCGAGCAGTACTTC
CASSPQVREQYF
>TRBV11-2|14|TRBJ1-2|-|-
TGTGCCAGCAGCCCAAGAGTCATGAACTATGGCTACACCTTC
CASSPRVMNYGYTF
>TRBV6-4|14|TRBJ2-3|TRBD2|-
TGTGCCAGCATAACTGTAGCGGGACCAGATACGCAGTATTTT
CASITVAGPDTQYF
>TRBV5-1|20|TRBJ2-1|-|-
TGCGCCAGCAGCTTGTACTACGCGGGGCAAGCCTTAGGGGTTAGCAATGAGCAGTTCTTC
CASSLYYAGQALGVSNEQFF
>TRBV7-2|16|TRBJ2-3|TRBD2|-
TGTGCCAGCAGCCTCGCTAGCGGGAGGGCCTTAGATACGCAGTATTTT
CASSLASGRALDTQYF
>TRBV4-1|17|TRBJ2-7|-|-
TGCGCCAGCAGCCAAGATGGAAACAGCATCCTGACATACGAGCAGTACTTC
CASSQDGNSILTYEQYF
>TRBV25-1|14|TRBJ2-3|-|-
TGTGCCAGCAGTGAAGGGGGGAGCACAGATACGCAGTATTTT
CASSEGGSTDTQYF
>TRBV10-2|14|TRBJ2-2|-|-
TGCGCCAGCAGTGTAACAGGGACCACCGGGGAGCTGTTTTTT
CASSVTGTTGELFF
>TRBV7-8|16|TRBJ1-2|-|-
TGTGCCAGCAGCTTAGGCCGGGACACCCGGCTCTATGGCTACACCTTC
CASSLGRDTRLYGYTF
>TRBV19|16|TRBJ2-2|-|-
TGTGCCAGTACCTCAGGACAGCCACCGAACACCGGGGAGCTGTTTTTT
CASTSGQPPNTGELFF
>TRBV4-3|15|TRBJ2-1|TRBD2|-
TGCGCCAGCAGCCAACTCACTAGCGGGCCTAATGAGCAGTTCTTC
CASSQLTSGPNEQFF
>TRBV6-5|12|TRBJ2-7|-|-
TGTGCCAGCGGCAGAAGCTCCTACGAGCAGTACTTC
CASGRSSYEQYF
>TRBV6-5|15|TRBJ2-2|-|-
TGTGCCATCGACGCAAAAGACAGAAACACCGGGGAGCTGTTTTTT
CAIDAKDRNTGELFF
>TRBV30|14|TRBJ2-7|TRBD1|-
TGTGCCTGGAGTTCAGGGGGCGCTCTCTACGAGCAGTACTTC
CAWSSGGALYEQYF
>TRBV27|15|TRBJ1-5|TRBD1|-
TGTGCCAGCAGTATAAACAGGGGGGGTTATCAGCCCCAGCATTTT
CASSINRGGYQPQHF
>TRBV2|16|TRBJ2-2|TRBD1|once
TGTGCCAGCAGGAAGGGGGGACAGGGCGACACCGGGGAGCTGTTTTTT
CASRKGGQGDTGELFF
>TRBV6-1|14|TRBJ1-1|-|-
TGTGCCAGCAGTGGTCGCGTTAAGAACACTGAAGCTTTCTTT
CASSGRVKNTEAFF
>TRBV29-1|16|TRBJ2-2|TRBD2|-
TGCAGCGTTGAGTGGGGACTAGGGATCCACACCGGGGAGCTGTTTTTT
CSVEWGLGIHTGELFF